The source of this T cell receptor (beta chain) is a study of metastatic and nonmetastatic thyroid tumors (dated by TCRdb to about 2020). Study-level background: For patients with malignant and with benign thyroid disease, the researchers compared repertoires between peripheral blood samples and tumor or nodule tissue samples. Broad study findings and their caveats: In both blood and tumor samples, TCR beta diversity was reported to be significantly higher in malignant tumors than in benign nodules.

Compared with the rest of its sample, this clone is medium-sized (0.01 to 0.1%). Its antigen is unknown. One base away there is no much larger clone; base qualities are not given. The library was made by PCR. Sequencing took place on an Illumina HiSeq 4000. High-throughput sequencing was used to profile the TCR beta-chain CDR3 region of each patient. In the source study's methods: The researchers built a classifier to tell apart papillary thyroid cancer patients with distant metastasis, based on CDR3 differences among clinicopathological groups. Repertoire diversity was assessed with the Shannon index, and tumor-blood repertoire similarity with the Morisita-Horn index. TCRdb trimmed public reads at Q25 via fastp, called clones via MiXCR and kept in-frame beta chains. TCRdb, not the authors, supplied the V and J calls. In all, the sample holds about 52,000 clones, and over 15% of those were seen once. The leading ten clones occupy around 3% of the sample.

No patient had received any treatment before thyroid surgery. Patient clinical samples collected from the early 2010s to the late 2010s were retrospectively analysed using T-cell receptor beta sequencing. V gives up 6 bases and J gives up 3 bases, and the segment between their germline ends measures 12 bases. The germline V gene specifies MNHNS as CDR1 and SASEGT as CDR2. Measured from the cysteine to the phenylalanine, the CDR3 is 13 residues long. Only the CDR3 DNA stays, 39 bases, in frame from base 1. The receptor's source is a female donor with papillary thyroid cancer or a benign thyroid nodule (not recorded which). Some clones in this sample may be carry-over from other donors' samples. Specimen: blood. The rearrangement joined TRBV6-1 to TRBJ2-7, with a tentative D gene TRBD2 over 6 matching bases. The DNA is as follows: TGTGCCAGCAGACGAACCGGGGGCTACGAGCAGTACTTC. This sequence encodes CASRRTGGYEQYF.